Reported below is one T cell receptor beta chain. The data derive from a study of T cell changes during pregnancy in multiple sclerosis. The V and J ends lost 5 bases and 6 bases, in that order; junction bases with no gene match: 11. The CDR3 has 15 residues. The germline V gene has CDR1 SGHAT and CDR2 FQNNGV. Produced via immunoSEQ multiplex PCR; TCRdb's table is partial and in-frame only. The sample records around 100,000 clones, about nine tenths being singletons. The rearrangement joins TRBV11-2 to TRBJ1-2; 8 nucleotides line up with TRBD1. The sequence derives from a female donor in good health, enrolled as a control in a pregnancy study. The sequencing here drew on peripheral blood, taken in the second trimester of pregnancy. DNA for the CDR3: TGTGCCAGCAGCCGTGGGGGACAGGCGGCGGATGGCTACACCTTC. Its protein product is CASSRGGQAADGYTF.